The clone carrying this T cell receptor beta chain came up many times. No antigen is known for it. The source of the sample is a study of identical twins. Study findings and constraints: Zero-insertion results could be subject to partial confounding by invariant MAIT and iNKT cells. Twin pairs had excess sharing that was weaker in beta out-of-frame sequences. Some out-of-frame alpha sequences were shared by twins, and these showed excess low generation probability.

Trimming took 0 bases from V and 4 from J, leaving 11 bases between them. The V gene's germline CDR1 is SGHDT and CDR2 YYEEEE. There are 15 residues in the CDR3. TCRdb re-analysed the 5' RACE reads in MiXCR, keeping a single row per CDR3 protein. The sample lists under 350,000 distinct CDR3 sequences, roughly 8.6% seen once, with 6% to 8.5% in the top ten. These data also featured in a second study, about yellow fever vaccine responses in identical twins.

The receptor was derived from a young woman in good health. Sequencing was done on a sample of CD8+ T cells sorted from blood. The rearrangement joins TRBV5-6 to TRBJ2-1; no firm D call. The CDR3 sequence is CASSLVGSPYNEQFF. CDR3 nucleotide sequence: TGTGCCAGCAGCTTGGTGGGCTCCCCTTACAATGAGCAGTTCTTC.